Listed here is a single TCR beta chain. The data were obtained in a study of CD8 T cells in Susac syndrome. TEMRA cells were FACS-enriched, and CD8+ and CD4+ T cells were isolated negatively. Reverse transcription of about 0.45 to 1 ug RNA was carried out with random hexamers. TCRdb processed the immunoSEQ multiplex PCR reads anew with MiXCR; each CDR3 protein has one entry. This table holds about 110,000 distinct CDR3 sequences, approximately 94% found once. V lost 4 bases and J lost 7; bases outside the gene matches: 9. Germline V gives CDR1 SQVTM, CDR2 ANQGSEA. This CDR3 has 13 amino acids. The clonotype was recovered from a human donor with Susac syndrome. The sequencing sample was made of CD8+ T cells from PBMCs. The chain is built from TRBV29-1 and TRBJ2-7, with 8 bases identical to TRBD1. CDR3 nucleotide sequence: TGCAGCGTTGGAAGACAGGGGCTGGGGGAGCAGTACTTC. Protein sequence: CSVGRQGLGEQYF.